Presented here are 7 T cell receptor beta chains from one specimen sequenced in a study of T cells in Graves' hyperthyroidism and ophthalmopathy. Researchers amplified the TCR beta CDR3 regions from RNA transcripts. In the first-round RT-PCR of the TCR CDR3, the HTBI primer set was used. TCRdb ran MiXCR on the multiplex PCR reads and lists one entry per CDR3 protein. The sample gives approximately 610,000 distinct CDR3 sequences, under 15% of which show up once; 4% to 5.5% is in the top ten. The specimen sequenced was blood. The receptors come from a woman aged 40 to 55 with Graves' ophthalmopathy.

This clonotype was seen ten or more times. V usage is TRBV15 and J usage is TRBJ2-5, with D uncertain. The V gene's germline CDR1 is LNHNV and CDR2 YYDKDF (reference sequence). This CDR3 has 14 amino acids. Trimming took off 3 bases at V and 1 base at J, with 9 bases between the two ends. The CDR3: CATSSFGLQETQYF. As DNA, the CDR3 is TGTGCCACCAGCAGTTTCGGGCTCCAAGAGACCCAGTACTTC. Looking up the rest from reference TRBV15 and TRBJ2-5 gives the full variable domain: DAMVIQNPRYQVTQFGKPVTLSCSQTLNHNVMYWYQQKSSQAPKLLFHYYDKDFNNEADTPDNFQSRRPNTSFCFLDIRSPGLGDTAMYLCATSSFGLQETQYFGPGTRLLVL.

This clonotype was observed many times. The chain joins TRBV11-2 to TRBJ2-7; D call uncertain. V was cut by 1 base and J by 0 bases, with 4 bases left in between. The germline V gene has CDR1 SGHAT and CDR2 FQNNGV. This CDR3 spans 13 amino acids. The CDR3 spells CASSLVVSYEQYF. The CDR3 nucleotides read TGTGCCAGCAGCTTAGTGGTCTCCTACGAGCAGTACTTC.

V is TRBV6-2 or TRBV6-3 and J is TRBJ2-7, with TRBD2 matching over 8 bases. V shed 9 bases and J 0 bases; nucleotides not matched to a gene: 13. The CDR3 contains 16 residues. Germline CDR1 is MNHEY and CDR2 is SVGEGT. The CDR3 here is CASNLRPSGSSYEQYF. Written as DNA, the CDR3 is TGTGCCAGTAACCTCCGTCCCAGCGGGAGCTCCTACGAGCAGTACTTC.

In its sample, this clonotype was seen many times. The chain links TRBV6-1 to TRBJ1-1, with D tentatively TRBD1 (5 bases). The germline V and J ends were trimmed by 10 bases and 6 bases, with 15 bases remaining between them. This CDR3 comprises 12 residues. Germline V gives CDR1 MNHNS, CDR2 SASEGT. This chain's CDR3 is CATGPGFAEAFF. DNA of the CDR3: TGTGCCACGGGACCAGGGTTCGCTGAAGCTTTCTTT.

This clonotype occurred many times. The gene calls are TRBV5-1 and TRBJ2-4, with a weak D call TRBD2 (6 bases). CDR1 and CDR2 from the germline V gene are SGHRS and YFSETQ. The CDR3 sequence is 16 residues long. V shed 4 bases and J shed 9 bases, with 23 bases lying between them. The CDR3 coding sequence is TGCGCCAGCAGCCCCACGGTTCCATTTATGGAGGGCATTCAGTACTTC. Protein sequence: CASSPTVPFMEGIQYF.

This clonotype was observed many times. V usage is TRBV28 and J usage is TRBJ1-1, with unresolved D. Trimming took 4 bases from V and 0 from J, leaving 9 bases between them. The CDR3 totals 14 residues. Germline assignment: CDR1 MDHEN and CDR2 SYDVKM. Here the CDR3 reads CASSSGFVNTEAFF. In DNA form, the CDR3 reads TGTGCCAGCAGTTCGGGGTTTGTGAACACTGAAGCTTTCTTT.

This clonotype has at least ten counts. V is TRBV20-1 and J is TRBJ1-2; 11 nucleotides match TRBD1. Germline CDR1 and CDR2: DFQATT and SNEGSKA (reference sequence). J lost 2 bases, V lost 6 bases, and 8 bases had no gene match. CDR3 length: 15 residues. CDR3 residues: CSAGQGARRNYGYTF. CDR3 coding DNA: TGCAGTGCAGGACAGGGGGCGAGAAGAAACTATGGCTACACCTTC.